The clone carrying this T cell receptor (beta chain) was seen a few times. Its specificity is unknown. Between the trimmed V and J ends, which lost 0 bases and 8 bases, there was a span of 13 bases. CDR1 is MGHRA, CDR2 YSYEKL, per germline. The CDR3 is made up of 14 amino acids. The data were obtained in a study of T cell repertoires in cytomegalovirus infection. Using its own MiXCR run on the reads, TCRdb lists one record per CDR3 protein. Of approximately 910,000 distinct CDR3 sequences in the sample, about 33% were seen once. The material sequenced was cultured CD8+ T cells from PBMCs, taken from culture after CMV antigen stimulation. J is TRBJ1-1 and V is TRBV4-1; maybe TRBD1 (6 bases). This clonotype was sampled from a human donor in good health (CMV status not recorded). Some clones in this sample may be carry-over from other donors' samples. The CDR3 loop is CASSQDKGTLEAFF. The CDR3 DNA reads as TGCGCCAGCAGCCAAGATAAGGGGACACTCGAAGCTTTCTTT.